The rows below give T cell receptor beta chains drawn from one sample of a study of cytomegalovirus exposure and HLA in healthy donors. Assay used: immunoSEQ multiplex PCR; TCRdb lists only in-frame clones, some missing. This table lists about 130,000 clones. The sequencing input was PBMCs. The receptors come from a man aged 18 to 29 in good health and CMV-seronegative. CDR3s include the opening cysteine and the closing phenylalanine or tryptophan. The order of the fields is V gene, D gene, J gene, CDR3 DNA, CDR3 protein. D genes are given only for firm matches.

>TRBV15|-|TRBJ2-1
TGTGCCACCTCTCCGGGTCGGTACAATGAGCAGTTCTTC
CATSPGRYNEQFF
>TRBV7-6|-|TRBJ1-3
TGTGCCAGCAGTCAGGACAGCTACTCTGGAAACACCATATATTTT
CASSQDSYSGNTIYF
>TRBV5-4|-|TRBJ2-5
TGTGCCAGCAGCAAGGACACGCAAGAGACCCAGTACTTC
CASSKDTQETQYF
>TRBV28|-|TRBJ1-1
TGTGCCAGCAGTTCCTCCTTGGGAGGCGGCGTCCTTGAAGCTTTCTTT
CASSSSLGGGVLEAFF
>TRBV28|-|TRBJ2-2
TGTGCCAGCCAGTTCGGGGAGCTGTTTTTT
CASQFGELFF
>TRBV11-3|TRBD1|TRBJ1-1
TGTGCCAGCAGCTGGACCGGGACAGATAACGAAGCTTTCTTT
CASSWTGTDNEAFF
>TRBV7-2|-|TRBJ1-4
TGTGCCAGCAGCATGGACACCCCGGGCATAAGTGAAAAACTGTTTTTT
CASSMDTPGISEKLFF
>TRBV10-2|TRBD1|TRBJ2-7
TGCGCCAGCAGTGACGGGACAGCCTTATACGAGCAGTACTTC
CASSDGTALYEQYF
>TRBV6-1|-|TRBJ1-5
TGTGCCAGCAGTGAAGTGTCGGGAAATCAGCCCCAGCATTTT
CASSEVSGNQPQHF
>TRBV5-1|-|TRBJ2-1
TGCGCCAGCAGCGGCAGGGTAAATGAGCAGTTCTTC
CASSGRVNEQFF
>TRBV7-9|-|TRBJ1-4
TGTGCCAGCAGCTTAGTTTCGGCACTCGGAGCAACTAATGAAAAACTGTTTTTT
CASSLVSALGATNEKLFF
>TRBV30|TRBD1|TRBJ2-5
TGTGCCTGGAGTGTAAGCGGACAGGGACAAGAGACCCAGTACTTC
CAWSVSGQGQETQYF
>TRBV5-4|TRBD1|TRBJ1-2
TGTGCCAGCAGCTTCGGACAGGGCAACTATGGCTACACCTTC
CASSFGQGNYGYTF
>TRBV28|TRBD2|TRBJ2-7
TGTGCCAGCAGCCTGGGGGGGGAAGAGTACTTC
CASSLGGEEYF
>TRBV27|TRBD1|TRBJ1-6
TGTGCCAGCAGGGCGACAGGGGCTCCTTCACCCCTCCACTTT
CASRATGAPSPLHF
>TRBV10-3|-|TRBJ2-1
TGTGCCATCACCGGAGAGGGGCGGGGGCCTTCCTACAATGAGCAGTTCTTC
CAITGEGRGPSYNEQFF
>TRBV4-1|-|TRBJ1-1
TGCGCCAGCAGCCACCCACAGGGTCTGAACACTGAAGCTTTCTTT
CASSHPQGLNTEAFF
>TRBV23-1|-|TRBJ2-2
TGCGCCAGCACTCTGGCGGCGAACACCGGGGAGCTGTTTTTT
CASTLAANTGELFF
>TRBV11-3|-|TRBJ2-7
TGTGCCAGCAGCTTAGAAAGGGAGTACGAGCAGTACTTC
CASSLEREYEQYF